The 2 T cell receptor beta chains in this list originate from one sample, sequenced in a study of blood T cell repertoires in COVID-19. Only in-frame clones appear in the TCRdb table, and some are missing; sequencing was by immunoSEQ multiplex PCR. The table includes around 1,900 clones, roughly two thirds detected once. Sequencing was carried out using peripheral blood. The receptors derive from a man between 70 and 80 years old with active COVID-19.

The chain has TRBV28 and TRBJ1-2; a weak D match, TRBD1 (6 bases). V was pared by 4 bases and J by 4 bases, with 10 bases between. CDR1 and CDR2 from the germline V gene are MDHEN and SYDVKM. The CDR3 contains 13 residues. This chain's CDR3 is CASSYRASYGYTF. The CDR3 bases are TGTGCCAGCAGTTACAGGGCTAGCTATGGCTACACCTTC.

The chain has TRBV7-2 and TRBJ2-1; D is unclear. V lost 1 base, J lost 5 bases, and 12 bases lay in between. The CDR3 is 15 residues long. Germline V CDR1 and CDR2: SGHTA, FQGNSA. As DNA, the CDR3 is TGTGCCAGCAGCTTAGTCTCCTTACTTGACAATGAGCAGTTCTTC. Translation gives CASSLVSLLDNEQFF.